The 27 T cell receptor beta chains below were found in one sample sequenced in a study of technical replicates of blood from several donors. The protocol was immunoSEQ multiplex PCR, while the TCRdb copy is restricted to in-frame clones and leaves out a portion. The sample has tens of thousands of clones, 85% to 90% seen once. The specimen was PBMCs. These receptors came from a human donor in good health. Some clones in this sample may be carry-over from other donors' samples.

The gene calls are TRBV7-2 and TRBJ1-1; perhaps TRBD1 as D (6 bases). The CDR3 is made up of 16 amino acids. Trimming pared 2 bases from V and 1 base from J, leaving 14 bases between. Germline loops: CDR1 SGHTA, CDR2 FQGNSA. CDR3 region: CASSLPAGGPNTEAFF. DNA for the CDR3: TGTGCCAGCAGCTTACCGGCTGGGGGCCCGAACACTGAAGCTTTCTTT.

This chain links TRBV10-1 with TRBJ1-3; D ambiguous. The CDR3 is made up of 15 amino acids. V lost 10 bases and J lost 0, with 16 bases in between. Looked up from germline, CDR1 is WNHNN and CDR2 is SYGVQD (reference sequence). The CDR3 nucleotides are TGCGCCATCCCCCGAGCGGGGAGCTCTGGAAACACCATATATTTT. Protein product: CAIPRAGSSGNTIYF.

The chain uses TRBV11-1 and TRBJ1-1; TRBD1 agrees at 7 bases. J lost 8 bases, V lost 6 bases, and 12 bases had no gene match. CDR3 length equals 14 residues. The germline CDR1 and CDR2 sequences are SGHAT and FQDESV (reference sequence). CDR3 nucleotide sequence: TGTGCCAGCAGGAAGGAAGTTGGGACAGCAGAAGCTTTCTTT. As protein: CASRKEVGTAEAFF.

The chain has TRBV5-1 and TRBJ2-1, with 8 bases that match TRBD2. Germline lookup yields CDR1 SGHRS and CDR2 YFSETQ. Trimming removed 4 bases from V and 1 base from J; junction bases left unmatched: 7. The CDR3 contains 16 residues. The CDR3 sequence: CASSPERGRSYNEQFF. CDR3 sequence (DNA): TGCGCCAGCAGCCCAGAGCGGGGGCGATCCTACAATGAGCAGTTCTTC.

The chain links TRBV7-9 to TRBJ2-7, with a tentative D call TRBD1 (5 bases). This CDR3 is built from 15 residues. V was clipped by 1 base and J by 0 bases, with 10 bases between them. Germline-derived CDR1 and CDR2 are SEHNR and FQNEAQ (reference sequence). CDR3 region: CASSLDDSSSYEQYF. The CDR3 DNA follows: TGTGCCAGCAGCTTAGACGACAGCAGCTCCTACGAGCAGTACTTC. Filled out from reference TRBV7-9 and TRBJ2-7, the complete variable domain reads DTGVSQNPRHKITKRGQNVTFRCDPISEHNRLYWYRQTLGQGPEFLTYFQNEAQLEKSRLLSDRFSAERPKGSFSTLEIQRTEQGDSAMYLCASSLDDSSSYEQYFGPGTRLTVT.

The chain combines TRBV7-8 with TRBJ1-2; 9 nucleotides align to TRBD1. The CDR3 totals 13 residues. CDR1 and CDR2 from the germline V gene are SGHVS and FQNEAQ. Losses at the gene ends were 5 bases for V and 13 bases for J; bases not matched to a gene: 11. Here the CDR3 reads CASSPRDRAFGTF. CDR3 DNA sequence: TGTGCCAGCAGCCCCCGGGACAGGGCCTTTGGCACCTTC.

CDR3: CASSLQGGYSPLHF. CDR3 sequence (DNA): TGTGCCAGCAGCCTACAGGGAGGGTATTCACCCCTCCACTTT. This chain connects TRBV6-5 to TRBJ1-6; possibly TRBD1 for D (6 bases). The CDR3 spans 14 residues. The V end lost 6 bases, the J end lost 8 bases, and 14 bases lay between the germline ends. The germline V gene has CDR1 MNHEY and CDR2 SVGAGI.

The chain couples TRBV7-9 to TRBJ2-3; TRBD2 aligns across 7 bases. V lost 2 bases to trimming and J lost 0 bases; unmatched junction nucleotides: 5. The CDR3 loop spans 16 amino acids. Per germline, CDR1 SEHNR and CDR2 FQNEAQ (reference sequence). CDR3 sequence: CASSLILADSTDTQYF. The CDR3 DNA reads as TGTGCCAGCAGCTTAATCCTAGCGGACAGCACAGATACGCAGTATTTT.

The chain links TRBV29-1 to TRBJ2-5, with TRBD2 matching over 10 bases. This CDR3 spans 13 amino acids. The V gene end was trimmed by 5 bases and the J gene end by 4 bases; junction bases not matched to a gene: 4. Per the germline V gene, CDR1 is SQVTM and CDR2 is ANQGSEA. CDR3 coding DNA: TGCAGCGTTCCTATAGCGGGAGGAGAGACCCAGTACTTC. Its translation is CSVPIAGGETQYF.

This chain uses TRBV10-3 with TRBJ1-5; 7 positions agree with TRBD1. From germline, CDR1 is ENHRY and CDR2 SYGVKD. J lost 7 bases, V lost 6 bases, and 9 bases had no gene match. The CDR3 has 14 residues. This CDR3 is CAIRSGTESQPQHF. CDR3 bases: TGTGCCATCAGATCCGGGACAGAGTCACAGCCCCAGCATTTT.

This clone came up once. The chain recombines TRBV29-1 with TRBJ2-1; tentative D call: TRBD2 (6 bases). Trimming stripped 6 bases from V and 1 base from J, with 7 bases between. The CDR3 covers 12 residues. From germline, CDR1 is SQVTM and CDR2 ANQGSEA. DNA of the CDR3: TGCAGCGTCGGGGGATCCTACAATGAGCAGTTCTTC. Amino acids: CSVGGSYNEQFF.

The chain recombines TRBV7-3 with TRBJ2-7, with no clear D. The CDR3 covers 17 residues. V dropped 2 bases and J dropped 3 bases, with 20 bases sitting between them. Germline V gene lookup returns CDR1 SGHTA and CDR2 FQGTGA. CDR3 DNA sequence: TGTGCCAGCAGCTTAGATCATCCAGGCGATTTCCTCTACGAGCAGTACTTC. This sequence encodes CASSLDHPGDFLYEQYF.

The chain carries TRBV5-1 and TRBJ2-1, with 7 bases that match TRBD2. The CDR3 contains 15 residues. Germline trimming cut 2 bases from V and 7 bases from J; bases unmatched to any gene: 9. CDR1 and CDR2 (germline): SGHRS, YFSETQ. DNA of the CDR3: TGCGCCAGCAGCTTTCTAGCGGACTCTAATAATGAGCAGTTCTTC. Translation gives CASSFLADSNNEQFF. Based on the CDR3 plus reference TRBV5-1 and TRBJ2-1, the full variable domain is KAGVTQTPRYLIKTRGQQVTLSCSPISGHRSVSWYQQTPGQGLQFLFEYFSETQRNKGNFPGRFSGRQFSNSRSEMNVSTLELGDSALYLCASSFLADSNNEQFFGPGTRLTVL.

The chain couples TRBV5-3 to TRBJ2-7; a possible D gene is TRBD2 (6 bases). TRBV5-3 is classed as an ORF, of uncertain function. V was clipped by 5 bases and J by 1 base, with 13 bases between them. There are 14 residues in the CDR3. The DNA of the CDR3 is TGTGCCAGAAGGGGAGGTAGACATTCCTACGAGCAGTACTTC. It codes for CARRGGRHSYEQYF.

The chain has TRBV14 and TRBJ2-5; possibly TRBD2 for D (6 bases). The germline CDR1 and CDR2 sequences are SGHDN and FVKESK. V lost 1 base, J lost 5 bases, and 17 bases lay in between. The length of the CDR3 is 16 residues. CDR3 residues: CASSQGSGRSWETQYF. The CDR3 DNA follows: TGTGCCAGCAGCCAAGGTTCAGGGAGGAGTTGGGAGACCCAGTACTTC.

The V call is TRBV18, the J call TRBJ2-7; no reliable D call. Germline CDR1 reads KGHSH; CDR2 reads LQKENI. The CDR3 runs to 13 residues. Trimming left V 3 bases short and J 3 bases short, with 9 bases between. The CDR3, as DNA: TGTGCCAGCTCACCGGATGGCGGCTACGAGCAGTACTTC. As protein: CASSPDGGYEQYF.

This chain connects TRBV27 to TRBJ2-3, with 8 nucleotides matching TRBD2. The CDR3 totals 14 residues. CDR1 and CDR2 from the germline V gene are MNHEY and SMNVEV (reference sequence). With V trimmed by 1 base and J by 10 bases, 7 bases remained unmatched. Here the CDR3 reads CASSLFAGGDAQYF. CDR3 in DNA: TGTGCCAGCAGTTTATTTGCGGGGGGTGACGCGCAGTATTTT.

The chain links TRBV6-5 to TRBJ2-7; possibly TRBD2 for D (7 bases). This CDR3 region has 14 residues. Trimming stripped 2 bases from V and 3 bases from J, with 11 bases between. Germline V CDR1 and CDR2: MNHEY, SVGAGI. In DNA form, the CDR3 reads TGTGCCAGCAGTTACGGCGGGGGCCGCTACGAGCAGTACTTC. It is translated as CASSYGGGRYEQYF.

The V call is TRBV7-2, the J call TRBJ2-7; tentatively, D is TRBD2 (6 bases). The V and J ends lost 8 bases and 5 bases respectively, with 25 bases between them. The CDR3 spans 16 residues. CDR1 is SGHTA, CDR2 FQGNSA, per germline. The chain's CDR3 is CASRAAPASVADEQYF. CDR3 nucleotide sequence: TGTGCCAGCCGGGCGGCGCCTGCTAGCGTCGCGGACGAGCAGTACTTC.

The CDR3 loop is CAWTLGLANYGYTF. Written as DNA, the CDR3 is TGTGCCTGGACCCTGGGGCTAGCTAACTATGGCTACACCTTC. The rearrangement uses TRBV30 and TRBJ1-2, with a possible D match to TRBD1 (5 bases). Germline CDR1 reads GTSNPN; CDR2 reads SVGIG (reference sequence). The ends were cut back, 4 bases at V and 0 bases at J, with 12 bases in the middle. The CDR3 totals 14 residues.

The genes are TRBV7-8 and TRBJ2-5; D gene ambiguous. CDR3 length: 15 amino acids. V lost 5 bases and J lost 2, with 15 bases in between. From germline, CDR1 is SGHVS and CDR2 FQNEAQ. The chain's CDR3 is CASSLPPRLQETQYF. CDR3 nucleotides: TGTGCCAGCAGCCTCCCCCCCAGGCTTCAAGAGACCCAGTACTTC.

CDR3 in amino acids: CAITFRTGNSGNTIYF. CDR3 DNA: TGTGCCATCACCTTCAGGACAGGGAACTCTGGAAACACCATATATTTT. The rearrangement uses TRBV10-3 and TRBJ1-3, with 8 bases matching TRBD1. The CDR3 runs to 16 residues. V shed 7 bases, J shed 0 bases, and the junction held 8 bases outside the gene matches. Germline-derived CDR1 and CDR2 are ENHRY and SYGVKD.

The rearrangement joins TRBV4-3 to TRBJ2-2; 11 nucleotides line up with TRBD2. J lost 3 bases, V lost 4 bases, and 4 bases had no gene match. The CDR3 covers 16 residues. Per the germline V gene, CDR1 is LGHNA and CDR2 is YSLEER. In DNA, the CDR3 is TGCGCCAGCAGCCGCACTAGCGGGGGACACACCGGGGAGCTGTTTTTT. Residues: CASSRTSGGHTGELFF.

The rearrangement uses TRBV7-9 and TRBJ1-1, with 8 bases that match TRBD1. Germline V gene lookup returns CDR1 SEHNR and CDR2 FQNEAQ (reference sequence). Losses at the gene ends were 5 bases for V and 0 bases for J; bases not matched to a gene: 11. The CDR3 runs 17 residues. CDR3 bases: TGTGCCAGCAGCCCTGGACAGGGACGCCCCATGAACACTGAAGCTTTCTTT. Protein: CASSPGQGRPMNTEAFF.

The rearrangement links TRBV5-4 to TRBJ2-7; 10 nucleotides align to TRBD1. CDR3 length: 15 amino acids. The junction had 11 bases not matched to a gene; V was cut back by 6 bases and J by 5 bases. The germline V gene encodes CDR1 SGHNT and CDR2 YYREEE (reference sequence). This CDR3 is CASTQSGTGANEQYF. In DNA, the CDR3 is TGTGCCAGCACCCAAAGCGGGACAGGGGCAAACGAGCAGTACTTC.

The genes are TRBV13 and TRBJ1-2; 7 positions match TRBD1. The CDR3 is 13 residues long. Germline CDR1 PRHDT, CDR2 FYEKMQ (reference sequence). J lost 6 bases, V lost 3 bases, and 4 bases had no gene match. In DNA form, the CDR3 reads TGTGCCAGCAGCTTGACAGGGTACAATGGCTACACCTTC. It translates to CASSLTGYNGYTF.

The rearrangement joins TRBV5-4 to TRBJ2-1, with 8 positions matching TRBD1. The CDR3 spans 13 residues. The germline V gene encodes CDR1 SGHNT and CDR2 YYREEE (reference sequence). V trimming: 4 bases; J trimming: 11 bases; junction bases outside the gene matches: 8. The CDR3 here is CASSTLQGVKQFF. CDR3 in DNA: TGTGCCAGCAGCACCCTACAGGGGGTGAAGCAGTTCTTC.